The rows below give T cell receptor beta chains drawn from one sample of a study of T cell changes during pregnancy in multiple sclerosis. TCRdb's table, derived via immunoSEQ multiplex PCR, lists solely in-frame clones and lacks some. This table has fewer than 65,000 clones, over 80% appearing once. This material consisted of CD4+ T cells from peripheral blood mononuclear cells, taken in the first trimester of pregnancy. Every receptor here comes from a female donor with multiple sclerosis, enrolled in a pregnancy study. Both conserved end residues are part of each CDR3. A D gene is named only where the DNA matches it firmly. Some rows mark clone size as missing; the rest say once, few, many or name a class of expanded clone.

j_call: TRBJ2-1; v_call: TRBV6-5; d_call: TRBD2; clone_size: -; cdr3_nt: TGTGCCAGCAGTACAGCGGGGGGGCCGAGTGGTGAGCAGTTCTTC; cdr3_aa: CASSTAGGPSGEQFF
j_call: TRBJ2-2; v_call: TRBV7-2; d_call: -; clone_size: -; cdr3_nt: TGTGCCAGCAGCTTAGATTACTCTTCGGGACTGCTTTTT; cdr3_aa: CASSLDYSSGLLF
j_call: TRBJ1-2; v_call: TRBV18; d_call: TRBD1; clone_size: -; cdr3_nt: TGTGCCAGCTCGCCGGACAGGGCAGGGTATGGCTACACCTTC; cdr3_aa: CASSPDRAGYGYTF
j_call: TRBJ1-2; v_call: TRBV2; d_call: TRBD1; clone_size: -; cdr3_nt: TGTGCCAGCAGAGGACAGGGTACCGGCTATGGCTACACCTTC; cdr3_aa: CASRGQGTGYGYTF
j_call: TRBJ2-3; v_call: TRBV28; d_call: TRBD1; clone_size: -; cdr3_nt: TGTGCCAGCAGTCCATGGTCGACAGGGAGTTTGAATACGCAGTATTTT; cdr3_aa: CASSPWSTGSLNTQYF
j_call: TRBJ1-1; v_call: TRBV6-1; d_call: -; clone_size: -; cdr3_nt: TGTGCCAGCAGTGTGCATACTCTGAACACTGAAGCTTTCTTT; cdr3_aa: CASSVHTLNTEAFF
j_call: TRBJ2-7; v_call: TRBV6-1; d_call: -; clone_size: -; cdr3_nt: TGTGCCAGCACCAGGTCCTACGAGCAGTACTTC; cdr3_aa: CASTRSYEQYF
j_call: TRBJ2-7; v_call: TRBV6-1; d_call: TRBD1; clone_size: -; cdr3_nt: TGTGCCAGCAGTACCCGGGACAGGGTATCCGAGCAGTACTTC; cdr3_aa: CASSTRDRVSEQYF
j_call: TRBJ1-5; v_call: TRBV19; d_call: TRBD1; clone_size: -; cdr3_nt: TGTGCCAGTAGTATGGACAGGGCGGATAGCAATCAGCCCCAGCATTTT; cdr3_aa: CASSMDRADSNQPQHF
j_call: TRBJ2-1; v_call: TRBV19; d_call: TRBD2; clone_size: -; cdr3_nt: TGTGCCAGTAGTACCCGTCCGGCTAGCGGGGGAGTATACAATGAGCAGTTCTTC; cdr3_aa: CASSTRPASGGVYNEQFF
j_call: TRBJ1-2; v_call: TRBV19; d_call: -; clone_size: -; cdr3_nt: TGTGCCAGTAGGCTACAGGGAATCTATGGCTACACCTTC; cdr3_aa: CASRLQGIYGYTF
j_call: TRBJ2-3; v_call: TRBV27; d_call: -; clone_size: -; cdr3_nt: TGTGCCAGCCGTTTCACAGGCACAGATACGCAGTATTTT; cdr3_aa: CASRFTGTDTQYF
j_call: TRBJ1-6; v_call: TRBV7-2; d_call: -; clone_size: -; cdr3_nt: TGTGCCAGCAGCTTAGGGAAGGGGCGTTCCTATAATTCACCCCTCCACTTT; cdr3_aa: CASSLGKGRSYNSPLHF
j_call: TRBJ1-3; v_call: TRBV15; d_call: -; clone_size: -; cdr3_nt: TGTGCCACCAGCAGAGACAGGGGCTCTGGAAACACCATATATTTT; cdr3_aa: CATSRDRGSGNTIYF
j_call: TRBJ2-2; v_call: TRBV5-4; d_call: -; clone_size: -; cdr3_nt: TGTGCCAGCAGCTCTATTTCCGGGGAGCTGTTTTTT; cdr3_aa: CASSSISGELFF
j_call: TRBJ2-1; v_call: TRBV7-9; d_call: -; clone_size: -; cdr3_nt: TGTGCCAGCAGCTTAGTCGGGTGGAATGAGCAGTTCTTC; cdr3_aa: CASSLVGWNEQFF
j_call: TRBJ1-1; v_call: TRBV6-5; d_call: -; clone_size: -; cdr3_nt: TGTGCCAGCACATCCCCGGGATACACTGAAGCTTTCTTT; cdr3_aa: CASTSPGYTEAFF
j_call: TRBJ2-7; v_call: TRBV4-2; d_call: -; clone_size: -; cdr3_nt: TGTGCCAGCAGCCAACCGTCAGGGGTAGGGTCCTACGAGCAGTACTTC; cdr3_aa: CASSQPSGVGSYEQYF
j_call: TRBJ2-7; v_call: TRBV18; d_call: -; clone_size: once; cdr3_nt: TGTGCCAGCTCCCCCCAGCAGGTCGAGCAGTACTTC; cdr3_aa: CASSPQQVEQYF
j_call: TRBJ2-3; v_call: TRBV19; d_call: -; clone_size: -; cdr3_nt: TGTGCCAGTAGTACCGGGTTGGGGCAGTACACAGATACGCAGTATTTT; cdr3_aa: CASSTGLGQYTDTQYF
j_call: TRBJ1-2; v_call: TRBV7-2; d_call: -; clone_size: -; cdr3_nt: TGTGCCAGCAGTTTCCAACAGGGTAGAGGCTACACCTTC; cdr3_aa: CASSFQQGRGYTF
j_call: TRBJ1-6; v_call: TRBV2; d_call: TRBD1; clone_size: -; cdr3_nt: TGTGCCAGCATGATGGGTTACAGGGGTGGTTCACCCCTCCACTTT; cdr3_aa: CASMMGYRGGSPLHF
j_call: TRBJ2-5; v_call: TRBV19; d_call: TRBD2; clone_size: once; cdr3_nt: TGTGCCAGTAGTATCGGACTAGCGGGGGGCCGTGGCACCGAAGAGACCCAGTACTTC; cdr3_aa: CASSIGLAGGRGTEETQYF
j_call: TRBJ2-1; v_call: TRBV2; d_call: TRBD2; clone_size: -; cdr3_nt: TGTGCCAGCAGAGCTCGGACTAGCGGGGGCCTCAATGAGCAGTTCTTC; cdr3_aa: CASRARTSGGLNEQFF
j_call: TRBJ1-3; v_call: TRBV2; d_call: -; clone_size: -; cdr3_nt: TGTGCCAGCAGCGCACAGGGCCTTAGAAACACCATATATTTT; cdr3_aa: CASSAQGLRNTIYF
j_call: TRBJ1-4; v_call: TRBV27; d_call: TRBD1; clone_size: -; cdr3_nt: TGTGCCAGCAGTTTAACCCGACAGGGACGAGGAAAACTGTTTTTT; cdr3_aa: CASSLTRQGRGKLFF
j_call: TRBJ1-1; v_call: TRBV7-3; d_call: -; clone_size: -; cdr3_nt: TGTGCCAGCAGCTTAGGCGGGGAGGAGACTGAAGCTTTCTTT; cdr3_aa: CASSLGGEETEAFF
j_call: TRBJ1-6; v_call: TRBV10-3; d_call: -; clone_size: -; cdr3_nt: TGTGCCATCACACAAGGACAGAGTAATTCACCCCTCCACTTT; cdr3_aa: CAITQGQSNSPLHF
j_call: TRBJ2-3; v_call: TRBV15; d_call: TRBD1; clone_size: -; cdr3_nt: TGTGCCACCAGCGGACCCCTCCGGGACAGCTACACAGATACGCAGTATTTT; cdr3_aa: CATSGPLRDSYTDTQYF
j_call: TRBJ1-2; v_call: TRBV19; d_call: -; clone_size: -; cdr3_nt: TGTGCCAGTAGCCTAGCGTCAGTGGGAGTATGGAGCTACACCTTC; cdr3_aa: CASSLASVGVWSYTF
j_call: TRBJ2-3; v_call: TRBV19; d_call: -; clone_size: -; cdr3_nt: TGTGCCAGTAGTATCGGGACTGCGTCCGCGGAAGATACGCAGTATTTT; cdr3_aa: CASSIGTASAEDTQYF
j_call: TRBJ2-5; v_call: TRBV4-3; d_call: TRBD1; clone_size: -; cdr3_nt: TGCGCCAGCAGCCAGGGGACAGGCCAACAAGAGACCCAGTACTTC; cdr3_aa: CASSQGTGQQETQYF
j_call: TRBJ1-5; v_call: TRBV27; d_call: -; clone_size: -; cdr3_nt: TGTGCCAGCAGTTACCGGGGGGCTCTCAATCAGCCCCAGCATTTT; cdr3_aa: CASSYRGALNQPQHF
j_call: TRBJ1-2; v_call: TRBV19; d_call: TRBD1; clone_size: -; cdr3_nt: TGTGCCAGTAGAGGGGGCAGTACTAACTATGGCTACACCTTC; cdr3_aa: CASRGGSTNYGYTF
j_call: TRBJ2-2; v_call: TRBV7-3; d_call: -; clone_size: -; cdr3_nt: TGTGCCAGCAGCTTACCGGGGTGGGAACACGCCGGGGAGCTGTTTTTT; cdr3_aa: CASSLPGWEHAGELFF
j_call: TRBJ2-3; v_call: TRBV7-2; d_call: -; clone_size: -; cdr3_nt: TGTGCCAGCAGCTTGTTAAGGGGTCGAGTCACAGATACGCAGTATTTT; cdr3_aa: CASSLLRGRVTDTQYF
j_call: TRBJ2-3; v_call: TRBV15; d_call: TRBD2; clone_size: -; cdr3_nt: TGTGCCACCAGGGGAGCGGGGGGCCCCACAGATACGCAGTATTTT; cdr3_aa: CATRGAGGPTDTQYF
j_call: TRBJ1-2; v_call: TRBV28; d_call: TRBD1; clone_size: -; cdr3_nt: TGTGCCAGCAGTTCCCTCGGACAGGGTAGGACCTATGGCTACACCTTC; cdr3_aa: CASSSLGQGRTYGYTF
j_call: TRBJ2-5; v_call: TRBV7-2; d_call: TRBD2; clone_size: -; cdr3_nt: TGTGCCAGCAGCTTAGCCGGAACGGGACTGCGGGGGAACCAAGAGACCCAGTACTTC; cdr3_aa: CASSLAGTGLRGNQETQYF
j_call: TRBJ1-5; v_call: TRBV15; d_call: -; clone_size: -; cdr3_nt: TGTGCCACAAGCCCAGGCAATCAGCCCCAGCATTTT; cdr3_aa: CATSPGNQPQHF
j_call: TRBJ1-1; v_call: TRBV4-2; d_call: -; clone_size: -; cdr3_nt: TGTGCCAGCAGCCAGCTGGAGAGAGTGAACACTGAAGCTTTCTTT; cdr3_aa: CASSQLERVNTEAFF